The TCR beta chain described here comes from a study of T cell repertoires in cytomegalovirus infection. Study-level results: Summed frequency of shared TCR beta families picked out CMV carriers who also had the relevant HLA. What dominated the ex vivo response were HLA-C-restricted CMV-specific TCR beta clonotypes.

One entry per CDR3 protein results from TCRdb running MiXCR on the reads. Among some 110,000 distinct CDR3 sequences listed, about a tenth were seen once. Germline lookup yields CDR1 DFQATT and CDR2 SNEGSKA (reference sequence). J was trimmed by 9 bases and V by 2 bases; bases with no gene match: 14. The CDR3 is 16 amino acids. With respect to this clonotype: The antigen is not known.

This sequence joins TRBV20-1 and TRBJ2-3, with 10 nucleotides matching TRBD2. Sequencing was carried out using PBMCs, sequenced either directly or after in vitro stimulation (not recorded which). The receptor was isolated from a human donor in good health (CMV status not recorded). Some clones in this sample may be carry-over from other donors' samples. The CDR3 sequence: CSARTGTSATQITQYF. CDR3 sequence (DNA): TGCAGTGCTAGAACCGGGACTAGCGCGACTCAGATAACGCAGTATTTT.